These T cell receptor beta chains were read from a single sample in a study of PD-1 blockade in classical Hodgkin lymphoma. This table comes from immunoSEQ multiplex PCR, and its TCRdb copy is limited to in-frame clones, with some not included. Of roughly 90,000 clones in the sample, more than 80% are singletons; the top ten hold 17%. Sequencing was performed on peripheral blood mononuclear cells (PBMCs), taken before the fourth cycle of nivolumab. These receptors were taken from a human donor with classical Hodgkin lymphoma. Each CDR3 is given with its conserved first and last residue. Fields, in order: D gene, J gene, V gene, CDR3 length, CDR3 DNA, CDR3 protein. D genes are given only for firm matches.

d_gene: .; j_gene: TRBJ2-7; v_gene: TRBV5-6; len: 12; CDR3nt: TGTGCCAGCAGCCTTGGACAGTACGAGCAGTACTTC; CDR3aa: CASSLGQYEQYF
d_gene: TRBD2; j_gene: TRBJ2-3; v_gene: TRBV6-1; len: 15; CDR3nt: TGTGCCAGCAGTGAACCGGGTAGCGGGAGCGACGCGCAGTATTTT; CDR3aa: CASSEPGSGSDAQYF
d_gene: TRBD1; j_gene: TRBJ2-2; v_gene: TRBV5-1; len: 15; CDR3nt: TGCGCCAGCAGCAGAGACAGGGGTGACACCGGGGAGCTGTTTTTT; CDR3aa: CASSRDRGDTGELFF
d_gene: .; j_gene: TRBJ1-6; v_gene: TRBV30; len: 14; CDR3nt: TGTGCCTTGGACTCCGTAAGCAATAATTCACCCCTCCACTTT; CDR3aa: CALDSVSNNSPLHF
d_gene: .; j_gene: TRBJ1-1; v_gene: TRBV5-1; len: 13; CDR3nt: TGCGCCAGCAGCTCCGGGGCTCGGACTGAAGCTTTCTTT; CDR3aa: CASSSGARTEAFF
d_gene: TRBD1; j_gene: TRBJ1-2; v_gene: TRBV27; len: 15; CDR3nt: TGTGCCAGCAGTCCGTGGACAGGGCTTAACTATGGCTACACCTTC; CDR3aa: CASSPWTGLNYGYTF
d_gene: TRBD2; j_gene: TRBJ2-1; v_gene: TRBV18; len: 16; CDR3nt: TGTGCCAGCTCACCAAGCTCCGCGGGAGTAGGCAATGAGCAGTTCTTC; CDR3aa: CASSPSSAGVGNEQFF
d_gene: .; j_gene: TRBJ2-7; v_gene: TRBV5-1; len: 14; CDR3nt: TGCGCCAGCAGCATTAGCGGCACCCTTGGCGAGCAGTACTTC; CDR3aa: CASSISGTLGEQYF
d_gene: .; j_gene: TRBJ2-2; v_gene: TRBV7-9; len: 14; CDR3nt: TGTGCCAGCAGCCCAGGACGGTTTGGCGGGGAGCTGTTTTTT; CDR3aa: CASSPGRFGGELFF
d_gene: .; j_gene: TRBJ2-2; v_gene: TRBV18; len: 14; CDR3nt: TGTGCCAGCTCACCGCGGCTGGGGACCGGGGAGCTGTTTTTT; CDR3aa: CASSPRLGTGELFF
d_gene: .; j_gene: TRBJ2-5; v_gene: TRBV6-1; len: 14; CDR3nt: TGTGCCAGCCGCCAGGGGGGTCGCCAAGAGACCCAGTACTTC; CDR3aa: CASRQGGRQETQYF
d_gene: TRBD2; j_gene: TRBJ2-1; v_gene: TRBV10-3; len: 15; CDR3nt: TGTGCCATCAGTGACGGGACTAGCGGCCCCGCCTCCCAGTTCTTC; CDR3aa: CAISDGTSGPASQFF
d_gene: .; j_gene: TRBJ1-4; v_gene: TRBV6-1; len: 13; CDR3nt: TGTGCCAGCAATCTGGGGAAGAATGAAAAACTGTTTTTT; CDR3aa: CASNLGKNEKLFF
d_gene: TRBD1; j_gene: TRBJ1-2; v_gene: TRBV28; len: 15; CDR3nt: TGTGCCAGCAGGGCGGGACAGGGCCCTTTCTATGGCTACACCTTC; CDR3aa: CASRAGQGPFYGYTF
d_gene: .; j_gene: TRBJ1-2; v_gene: TRBV27; len: 15; CDR3nt: TGTGCCAGCAGCTTAGCGGGGGAAAGGGACTATGGCTACACCTTC; CDR3aa: CASSLAGERDYGYTF
d_gene: TRBD1; j_gene: TRBJ2-7; v_gene: TRBV16; len: 15; CDR3nt: TGTGCCAGCAGCCAAACGACAGGGGCATCCCACGAGCAGTACTTC; CDR3aa: CASSQTTGASHEQYF
d_gene: TRBD2; j_gene: TRBJ2-2; v_gene: TRBV29-1; len: 14; CDR3nt: TGCAGCGTCGCCGGGACTAGAGTGGCCGGGGAGCTGTTTTTT; CDR3aa: CSVAGTRVAGELFF